This TCR beta chain was recovered during a study of T cell responses to AZD1222 COVID-19 vaccine. The CDR3 is 18 amino acids. Points on this clone: Its target is not known.

The table came from immunoSEQ multiplex PCR; TCRdb's copy has only in-frame clones and leaves some out. Of 100,000 or so clones listed, just over 85% are singletons. Study outcomes and limitations: Dominant at 160-218 and 743-854, vaccine-associated CD4 TCRs also spanned spike.

This chain links TRBV1 with TRBJ2-7; the tabulated D call, TRBD1, remains unverified against the DNA. TRBV1 is designated a pseudogene. The clonotype comes from an adult in good health. This sample comprised peripheral blood, obtained on day 0 of AZD1222 vaccination. The CDR3 bases are TGCACCAGCAGCCAAGCAGTACCGCCAGGGGACAGGCTCTACGAGCAGTACTTC. It specifies CTSSQAVPPGDRLYEQYF.